Described below is a single TCR beta chain sequence and its context. This entry is derived from a study of blood T cell repertoires in COVID-19. On the study more broadly: Material from acute and convalescent COVID-19 was sourced from the United States, Italy and Spain. Nucleic acid was either cDNA or gDNA, and it came from T cells, B-cell-depleted T cells, or PBMCs.

The CDR3 runs to 15 residues. Germline values: CDR1 SGHTA, CDR2 FQGNSA. V lost 0 bases and J 7 bases, leaving 13 bases between the germline ends. In the study's own analysis: Scientists estimated how many nucleated cells there were by amplifying reference gene primers. TCRdb keeps only in-frame clones here, not all; method: immunoSEQ multiplex PCR. Clone size and the V and J calls come from that table; the DNA yielded D and trimming. The sample lists fewer than 90,000 clones, roughly 96% seen once, with around 4% in the top ten. The chain carries TRBV7-2 and TRBJ2-4; D perhaps matches TRBD2 (6 bases). Sequenced material: peripheral blood. The TCR was taken from a human donor with active COVID-19. The donor label of this sample is uncertain. The CDR3 is CASSLAWGAGNIQYF. In nucleotides, the CDR3 is TGTGCCAGCAGCTTAGCCTGGGGCGCGGGGAACATTCAGTACTTC. The full variable domain, in which reference TRBV7-2 and TRBJ2-4 provide the parts outside the CDR3, is GAGVSQSPSNKVTEKGKDVELRCDPISGHTALYWYRQSLGQGLEFLIYFQGNSAPDKSGLPSDRFSAERTGGSVSTLTIQRTQQEDSAVYLCASSLAWGAGNIQYFGAGTRLSVL.